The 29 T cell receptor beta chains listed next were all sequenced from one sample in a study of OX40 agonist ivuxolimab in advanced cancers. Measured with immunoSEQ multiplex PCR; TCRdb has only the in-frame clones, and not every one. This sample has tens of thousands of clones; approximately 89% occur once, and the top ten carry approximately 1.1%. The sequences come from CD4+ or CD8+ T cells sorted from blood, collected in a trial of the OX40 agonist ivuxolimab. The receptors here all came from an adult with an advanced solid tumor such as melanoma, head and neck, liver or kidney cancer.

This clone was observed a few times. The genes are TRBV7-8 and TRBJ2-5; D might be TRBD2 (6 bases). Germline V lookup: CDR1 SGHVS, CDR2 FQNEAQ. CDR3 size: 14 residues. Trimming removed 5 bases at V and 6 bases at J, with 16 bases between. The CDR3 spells CASSAGLPGKTQYF. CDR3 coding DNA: TGTGCCAGCAGCGCGGGACTTCCCGGGAAGACCCAGTACTTC.

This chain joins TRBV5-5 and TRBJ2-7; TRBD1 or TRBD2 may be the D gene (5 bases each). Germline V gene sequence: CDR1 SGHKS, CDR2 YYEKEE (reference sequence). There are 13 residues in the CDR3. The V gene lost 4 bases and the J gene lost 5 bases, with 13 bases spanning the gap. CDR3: CASSIGTINEQYF. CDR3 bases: TGTGCCAGCAGCATCGGGACGATAAACGAGCAGTACTTC.

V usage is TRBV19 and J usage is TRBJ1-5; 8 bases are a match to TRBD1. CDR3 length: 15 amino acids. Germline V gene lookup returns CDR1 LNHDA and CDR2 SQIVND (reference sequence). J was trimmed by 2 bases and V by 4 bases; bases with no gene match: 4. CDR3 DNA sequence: TGTGCCAGTAGTAGACAGGGGATGCGCAATCAGCCCCAGCATTTT. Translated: CASSRQGMRNQPQHF.

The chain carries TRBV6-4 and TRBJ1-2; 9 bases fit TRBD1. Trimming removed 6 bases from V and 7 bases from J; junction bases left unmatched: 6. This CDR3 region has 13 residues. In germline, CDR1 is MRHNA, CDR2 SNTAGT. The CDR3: CASSANRGLGYTF. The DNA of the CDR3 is TGTGCCAGCAGCGCTAACAGGGGGCTTGGCTACACCTTC.

The CDR3 spells CASSEADRVTEAFF. CDR3 nucleotides: TGTGCCAGCAGTGAAGCCGATCGGGTTACTGAAGCTTTCTTT. The chain employs TRBV2 and TRBJ1-1; no clear D. The CDR3 has 14 residues. V lost 0 bases and J lost 5, with 10 bases in between. The germline V gene encodes CDR1 SNHLY and CDR2 FYNNEI.

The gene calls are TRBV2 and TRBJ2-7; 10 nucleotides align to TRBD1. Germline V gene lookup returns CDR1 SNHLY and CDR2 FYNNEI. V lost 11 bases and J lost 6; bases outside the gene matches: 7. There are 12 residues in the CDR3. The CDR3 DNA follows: TGTGCCTTAGGACAGGGGGTCGGCGAGCAGTACTTC. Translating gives CALGQGVGEQYF.

CDR3 amino acids: CASSAMTENYGYTF. The DNA of the CDR3 is TGTGCCAGCAGTGCCATGACAGAGAACTATGGCTACACCTTC. This chain connects TRBV2 to TRBJ1-2; TRBD1 might be the D (5 bases). The CDR3 runs 14 residues. Looked up from germline, CDR1 is SNHLY and CDR2 is FYNNEI. Trimming removed 4 bases from V and 2 bases from J, with 11 bases in between.

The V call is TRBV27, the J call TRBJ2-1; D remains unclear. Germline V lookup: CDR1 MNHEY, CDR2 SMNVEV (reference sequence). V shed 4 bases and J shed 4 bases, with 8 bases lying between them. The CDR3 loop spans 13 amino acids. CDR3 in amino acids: CASSSDLYNEQFF. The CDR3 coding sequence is TGTGCCAGCAGTTCGGACCTTTACAATGAGCAGTTCTTC.

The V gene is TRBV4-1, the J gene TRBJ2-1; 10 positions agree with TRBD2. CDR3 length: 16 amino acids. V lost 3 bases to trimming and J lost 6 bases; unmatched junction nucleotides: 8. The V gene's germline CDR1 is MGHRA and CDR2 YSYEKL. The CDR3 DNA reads TGCGCCAGCAGCCACCCGAGCGGGGGGGCCTTCAATGAGCAGTTCTTC. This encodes CASSHPSGGAFNEQFF.

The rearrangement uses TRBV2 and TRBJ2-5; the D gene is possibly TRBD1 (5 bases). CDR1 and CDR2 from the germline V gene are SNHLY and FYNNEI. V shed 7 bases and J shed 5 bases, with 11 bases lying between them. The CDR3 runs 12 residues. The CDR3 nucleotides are TGTGCCAGCAAGGGGCCAGGGGAGACCCAGTACTTC. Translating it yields CASKGPGETQYF.

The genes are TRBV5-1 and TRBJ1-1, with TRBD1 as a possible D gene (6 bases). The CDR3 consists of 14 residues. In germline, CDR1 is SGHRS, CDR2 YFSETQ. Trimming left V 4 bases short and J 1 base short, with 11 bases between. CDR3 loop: CASSRTAENTEAFF. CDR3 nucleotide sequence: TGCGCCAGCAGCCGGACAGCCGAGAACACTGAAGCTTTCTTT.

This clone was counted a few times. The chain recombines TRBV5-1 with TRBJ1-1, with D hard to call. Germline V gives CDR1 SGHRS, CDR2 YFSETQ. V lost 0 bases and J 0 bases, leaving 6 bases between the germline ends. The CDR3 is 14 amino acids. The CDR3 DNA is TGCGCCAGCAGCTTGGTATCCCTGAACACTGAAGCTTTCTTT. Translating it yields CASSLVSLNTEAFF.

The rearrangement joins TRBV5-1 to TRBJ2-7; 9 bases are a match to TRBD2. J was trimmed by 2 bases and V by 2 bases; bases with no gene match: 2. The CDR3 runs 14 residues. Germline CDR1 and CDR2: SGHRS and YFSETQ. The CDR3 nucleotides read TGCGCCAGCAGCTTCGCTAGCGGGACCTACGAGCAGTACTTC. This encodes CASSFASGTYEQYF.

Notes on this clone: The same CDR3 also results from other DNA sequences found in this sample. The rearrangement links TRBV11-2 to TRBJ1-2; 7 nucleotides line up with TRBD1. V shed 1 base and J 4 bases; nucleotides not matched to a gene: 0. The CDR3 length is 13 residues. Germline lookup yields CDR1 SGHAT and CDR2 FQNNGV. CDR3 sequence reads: CASSLAGGYGYTF. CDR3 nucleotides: TGTGCCAGCAGCTTAGCAGGGGGCTATGGCTACACCTTC.

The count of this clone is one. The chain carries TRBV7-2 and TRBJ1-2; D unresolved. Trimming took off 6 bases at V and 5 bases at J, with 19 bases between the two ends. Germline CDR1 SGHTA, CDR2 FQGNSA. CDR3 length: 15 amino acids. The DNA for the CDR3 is TGTGCCAGCAGTCCCCTACCGGGAGCTCTATATGGCTACACCTTC. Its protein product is CASSPLPGALYGYTF.

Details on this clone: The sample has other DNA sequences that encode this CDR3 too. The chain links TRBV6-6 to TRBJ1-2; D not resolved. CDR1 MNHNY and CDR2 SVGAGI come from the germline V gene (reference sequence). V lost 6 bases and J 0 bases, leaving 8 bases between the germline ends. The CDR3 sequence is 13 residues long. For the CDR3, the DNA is TGTGCCAGCAGGGGCTCTACTAACTATGGCTACACCTTC. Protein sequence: CASRGSTNYGYTF.

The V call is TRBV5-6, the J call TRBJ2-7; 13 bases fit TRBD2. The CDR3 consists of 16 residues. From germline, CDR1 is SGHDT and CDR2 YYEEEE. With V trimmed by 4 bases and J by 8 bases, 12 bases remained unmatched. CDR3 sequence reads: CASSQLAGGSGVQQYF. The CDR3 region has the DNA TGTGCCAGCAGCCAACTAGCGGGGGGGTCCGGAGTTCAGCAGTACTTC.

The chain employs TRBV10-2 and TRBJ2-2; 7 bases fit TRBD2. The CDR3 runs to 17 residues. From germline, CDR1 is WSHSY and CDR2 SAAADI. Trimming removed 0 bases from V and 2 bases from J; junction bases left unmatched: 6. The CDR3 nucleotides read TGCGCCAGCAGTGAGTCGCGAAGCGGGGTAAACACCGGGGAGCTGTTTTTT. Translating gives CASSESRSGVNTGELFF.

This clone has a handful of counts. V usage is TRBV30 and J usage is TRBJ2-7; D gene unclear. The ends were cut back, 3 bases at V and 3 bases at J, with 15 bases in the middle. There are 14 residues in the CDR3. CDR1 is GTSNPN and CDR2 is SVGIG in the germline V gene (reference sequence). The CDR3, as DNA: TGTGCCTGGAGGGCCCCCCCAGAACACTACGAGCAGTACTTC. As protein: CAWRAPPEHYEQYF.

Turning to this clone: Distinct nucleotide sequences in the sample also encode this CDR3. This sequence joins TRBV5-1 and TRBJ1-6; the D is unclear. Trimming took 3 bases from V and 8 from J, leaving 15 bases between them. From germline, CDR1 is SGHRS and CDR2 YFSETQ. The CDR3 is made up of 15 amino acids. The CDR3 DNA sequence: TGCGCCAGCAGCTCCCGTCCGGGGAAGGATTCACCCCTCCACTTT. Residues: CASSSRPGKDSPLHF.

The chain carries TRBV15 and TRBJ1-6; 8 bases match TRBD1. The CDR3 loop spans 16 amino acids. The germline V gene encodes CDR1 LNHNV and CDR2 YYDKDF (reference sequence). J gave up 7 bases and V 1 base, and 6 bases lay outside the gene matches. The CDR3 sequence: CATSRGQGARNSPLHF. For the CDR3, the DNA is TGTGCCACCAGCAGAGGTCAGGGGGCGAGGAATTCACCCCTCCACTTT.

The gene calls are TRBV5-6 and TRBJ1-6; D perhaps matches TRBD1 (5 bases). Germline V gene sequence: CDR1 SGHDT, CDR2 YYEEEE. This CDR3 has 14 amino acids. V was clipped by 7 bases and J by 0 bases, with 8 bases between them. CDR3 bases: TGTGCCAGCGCAGGGAGCTCCTATAATTCACCCCTCCACTTT. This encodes CASAGSSYNSPLHF.

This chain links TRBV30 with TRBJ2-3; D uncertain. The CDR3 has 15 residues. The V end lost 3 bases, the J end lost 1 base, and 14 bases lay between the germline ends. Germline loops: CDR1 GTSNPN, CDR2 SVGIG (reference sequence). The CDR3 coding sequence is TGTGCCTGGAGCCGGCTAGGGTCCCGCACAGATACGCAGTATTTT. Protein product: CAWSRLGSRTDTQYF.

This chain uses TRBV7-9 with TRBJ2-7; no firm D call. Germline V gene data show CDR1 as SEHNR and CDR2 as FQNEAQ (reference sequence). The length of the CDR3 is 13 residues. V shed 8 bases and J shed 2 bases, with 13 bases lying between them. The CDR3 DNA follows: TGTGCCAGCCAAGGCGGCCTCACCTACGAGCAGTACTTC. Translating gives CASQGGLTYEQYF.

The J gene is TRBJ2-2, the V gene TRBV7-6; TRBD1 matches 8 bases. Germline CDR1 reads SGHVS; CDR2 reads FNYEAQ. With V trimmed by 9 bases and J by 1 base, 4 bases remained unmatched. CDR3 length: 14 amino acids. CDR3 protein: CASRGTGNTGELFF. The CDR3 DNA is TGTGCCAGTCGCGGGACAGGGAACACCGGGGAGCTGTTTTTT.

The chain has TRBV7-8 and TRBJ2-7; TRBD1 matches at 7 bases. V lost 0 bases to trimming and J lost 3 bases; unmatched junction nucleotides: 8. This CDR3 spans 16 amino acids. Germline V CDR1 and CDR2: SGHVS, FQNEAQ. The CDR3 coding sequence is TGTGCCAGCAGCTTAGCGGTTTACAGGGGATTCTACGAGCAGTACTTC. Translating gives CASSLAVYRGFYEQYF.

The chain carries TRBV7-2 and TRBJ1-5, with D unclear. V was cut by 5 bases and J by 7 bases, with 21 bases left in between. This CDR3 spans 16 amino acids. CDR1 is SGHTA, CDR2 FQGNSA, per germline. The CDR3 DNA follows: TGTGCCAGCAGCGAAACCCCCATTAGAAACGGGCAGCCCCAGCATTTT. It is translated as CASSETPIRNGQPQHF. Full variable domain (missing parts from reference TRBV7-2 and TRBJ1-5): GAGVSQSPSNKVTEKGKDVELRCDPISGHTALYWYRQSLGQGLEFLIYFQGNSAPDKSGLPSDRFSAERTGGSVSTLTIQRTQQEDSAVYLCASSETPIRNGQPQHFGDGTRLSIL.

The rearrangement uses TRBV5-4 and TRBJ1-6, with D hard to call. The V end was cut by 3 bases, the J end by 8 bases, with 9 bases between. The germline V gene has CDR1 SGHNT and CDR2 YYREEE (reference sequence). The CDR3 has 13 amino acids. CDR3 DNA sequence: TGTGCCAGCAGCTCGACACATTATTCACCCCTCCACTTT. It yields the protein CASSSTHYSPLHF.

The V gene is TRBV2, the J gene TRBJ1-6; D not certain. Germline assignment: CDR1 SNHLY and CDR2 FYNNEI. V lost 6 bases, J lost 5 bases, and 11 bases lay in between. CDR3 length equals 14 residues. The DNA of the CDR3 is TGTGCCAGCAGACGAGCCGGGAATAATTCACCCCTCCACTTT. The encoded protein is CASRRAGNNSPLHF. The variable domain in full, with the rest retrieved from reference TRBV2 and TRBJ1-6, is EPEVTQTPSHQVTQMGQEVILRCVPISNHLYFYWYRQILGQKVEFLVSFYNNEISEKSEIFDDQFSVERPDGSNFTLKIRSTKLEDSAMYFCASRRAGNNSPLHFGNGTRLTVT.